This T cell receptor (beta chain) is from a study of blood T cell repertoires in COVID-19. Whole-study context: COVID-19 samples, acute and convalescent, were from the United States, Italy and Spain. Sample material is recorded as cDNA or gDNA derived from T cells, B-cell-depleted T cells, or PBMCs.

Original methodology: Researchers report that nucleated cell counts were estimated from reference gene primer amplification. Generated by immunoSEQ multiplex PCR, the TCRdb table keeps only in-frame clones and is missing some. The V and J calls and the clone size are those of that table, but D and trimming were determined from the DNA. The table shows 250,000 to 300,000 clones, with about 80% occurring only once. V was clipped by 4 bases and J by 1 base, with 14 bases between them. There are 15 residues in the CDR3. Germline lookup yields CDR1 SGHRS and CDR2 YFSETQ. The V gene is TRBV5-1, the J gene TRBJ2-5; D is possibly TRBD2 (7 bases). The sequencing input was peripheral blood. This sequence was found in a woman older than 75 with acute or convalescent COVID-19. DNA of the CDR3: TGCGCCAGCAGCCTTTATAGGGGGGGCCAAGAGACCCAGTACTTC. Translation gives CASSLYRGGQETQYF.